Listed below are T cell receptor beta chains from one sample, sequenced in a study of blood T cell repertoires in COVID-19. Measured with immunoSEQ multiplex PCR; TCRdb has only the in-frame clones, and not every one. Of about 30,000 clones in the sample, around 86% were seen once. Sequences were obtained from peripheral blood. Receptors originate from a man aged 70 or older with acute or convalescent COVID-19. Each CDR3 is given with its conserved first and last residue. A D gene is named only where the DNA matches it firmly. Clone size appears in some rows only: once, few, many, or a class for an expanded clone.

v_call,clone_size,j_call,d_call,cdr3_aa,cdr3_nt
TRBV19,.,TRBJ1-5,.,CASSIPGQPQHF,TGTGCCAGTAGTATCCCCGGTCAGCCCCAGCATTTT
TRBV30,.,TRBJ1-2,.,CAGSPRAYGYTF,TGTGCCGGTAGTCCCAGGGCCTATGGCTACACCTTC
TRBV5-1,.,TRBJ2-3,TRBD2,CASSSPSGGTPDTQYF,TGCGCCAGCAGCTCCCCTAGCGGGGGGACCCCAGATACGCAGTATTTT
TRBV28,.,TRBJ2-2,.,CASTGFRAGELFF,TGTGCCAGCACAGGGTTCAGGGCCGGGGAGCTGTTTTTT
TRBV7-9,.,TRBJ2-1,TRBD2,CASRPSGSGEQFF,TGTGCCAGCAGACCTAGCGGGAGCGGTGAGCAGTTCTTC
TRBV4-2,.,TRBJ1-2,.,CASSPQLRGERYTF,TGTGCCAGCAGCCCCCAACTCCGGGGAGAGCGCTACACCTTC
TRBV6-2/TRBV6-3,.,TRBJ2-5,TRBD2,CASSSQSILGGHQETQYF,TGTGCCAGCAGTTCCCAATCGATATTGGGAGGGCACCAAGAGACCCAGTACTTC
TRBV18,.,TRBJ2-7,TRBD2,CASSLLAGSSYEQYF,TGTGCCAGCTCACTACTAGCGGGAAGCTCCTACGAGCAGTACTTC
TRBV20-1,.,TRBJ2-3,TRBD2,CSASTSGGTDTQYF,TGCAGTGCTAGTACTAGCGGGGGAACAGATACGCAGTATTTT
TRBV4-2,few,TRBJ2-7,.,CASSQVAGPSYEQYF,TGTGCCAGCAGCCAAGTTGCGGGCCCCTCCTACGAGCAGTACTTC
TRBV9,.,TRBJ2-5,TRBD2,CASSVATGLAGQETQYF,TGTGCCAGCAGCGTAGCTACAGGACTAGCGGGGCAAGAGACCCAGTACTTC
TRBV7-2,.,TRBJ2-3,TRBD2,CATLAGGSTDTQYF,TGTGCCACCTTAGCGGGGGGATCCACAGATACGCAGTATTTT
TRBV28,.,TRBJ1-1,.,CATQASGEAFF,TGTGCCACCCAGGCCTCGGGGGAAGCTTTCTTT
TRBV5-4,.,TRBJ2-1,TRBD2,CASSPTAGTSGYNEQFF,TGTGCCAGCAGCCCAACGGCCGGGACTAGCGGATACAATGAGCAGTTCTTC
TRBV5-4,.,TRBJ1-2,.,CAGLRTENYGYTF,TGTGCCGGACTGCGGACGGAGAACTATGGCTACACCTTC
TRBV29-1,.,TRBJ2-5,TRBD1,CSGGQGIETQYF,TGCAGCGGGGGACAGGGAATAGAGACCCAGTACTTC
TRBV10-3,.,TRBJ1-1,.,CAIRRAAQNTEAFF,TGTGCCATCAGGAGGGCCGCACAGAACACTGAAGCTTTCTTT
TRBV11-1,.,TRBJ1-2,.,CASSTSDSHYGYTF,TGTGCCAGCAGCACGTCCGACAGTCACTATGGCTACACCTTC
TRBV7-2,.,TRBJ2-2,.,CASRGSNRAGELFF,TGTGCCAGCAGGGGTTCCAACAGGGCCGGGGAGCTGTTTTTT
TRBV4-1,once,TRBJ2-1,TRBD2,CASSQDGTTSDEQFF,TGCGCCAGCAGCCAAGACGGGACTACAAGCGATGAGCAGTTCTTC
TRBV7-6,.,TRBJ2-5,.,CASSQYGGETQYF,TGTGCCAGCAGCCAATACGGGGGAGAGACCCAGTACTTC
TRBV2,.,TRBJ1-3,.,CASISQGTQQRGNTIYF,TGTGCCAGCATATCCCAGGGCACTCAACAAAGGGGAAACACCATATATTTT
TRBV19,.,TRBJ1-2,TRBD1,CASSEGQGTGYTF,TGTGCCAGTAGTGAGGGACAGGGGACTGGCTACACCTTC
TRBV5-1,once,TRBJ2-3,.,CASSLWGADTQYF,TGCGCCAGCAGCTTGTGGGGCGCAGATACGCAGTATTTT
TRBV10-1,.,TRBJ2-3,.,CASSDGGITDTQYF,TGCGCCAGCAGTGACGGGGGTATCACAGATACGCAGTATTTT
TRBV5-1,many,TRBJ2-7,TRBD2,CASSWGTSGSYEQYF,TGCGCCAGCAGCTGGGGGACTAGCGGGAGCTACGAGCAGTACTTC
TRBV19,.,TRBJ2-2,TRBD1,CASSTTGGGELFF,TGTGCCAGTAGTACTACAGGGGGCGGGGAGCTGTTTTTT
TRBV5-6,.,TRBJ2-3,TRBD2,CASSSTAGVDTQYF,TGCGCCAGCAGCTCTACAGCGGGAGTCGATACGCAGTATTTT
TRBV5-6,.,TRBJ1-4,TRBD1,CASSAGTGLFEKLFF,TGTGCCAGCAGCGCGGGGACAGGGCTGTTCGAAAAACTGTTTTTT
TRBV4-3,.,TRBJ1-4,.,CASSQARSREKLFF,TGCGCCAGCAGCCAAGCCCGGAGTCGGGAAAAACTGTTTTTT
TRBV7-2,.,TRBJ1-2,.,CASSEPGQRANYGYTF,TGTGCCAGCAGCGAACCGGGACAACGAGCTAACTATGGCTACACCTTC
TRBV7-2,.,TRBJ2-7,TRBD1,CASSLAWDSYEQYF,TGTGCCAGCAGCTTAGCGTGGGACAGCTACGAGCAGTACTTC
TRBV27,.,TRBJ1-1,.,CASSHGRGRPEAFF,TGTGCCAGCAGCCATGGGAGGGGGAGGCCTGAAGCTTTCTTT
TRBV18,.,TRBJ1-1,TRBD1,CASSPTGGPNTEAFF,TGTGCCAGCTCACCGACAGGGGGCCCGAACACTGAAGCTTTCTTT
TRBV30,few,TRBJ1-1,.,CAWGLLSNVGAFF,TGTGCCTGGGGGCTCCTTTCGAACGTCGGAGCTTTCTTT
TRBV10-3,.,TRBJ2-3,TRBD2,CAISGRATDTQYF,TGTGCCATCAGCGGGAGGGCCACAGATACGCAGTATTTT
TRBV6-2/TRBV6-3,.,TRBJ2-7,.,CASSRDTLGEQYF,TGTGCCAGCAGTAGGGACACCCTGGGGGAGCAGTACTTC
TRBV14,.,TRBJ2-3,.,CASSPTVGTDTQYF,TGTGCCAGCAGCCCTACAGTAGGCACAGATACGCAGTATTTT
TRBV28,.,TRBJ2-3,.,CASSPPIGGFSPDTQYF,TGTGCCAGCAGTCCTCCTATAGGGGGATTCTCCCCAGATACGCAGTATTTT
TRBV5-1,.,TRBJ2-5,.,CASSFGETQYF,TGCGCCAGCAGCTTCGGAGAGACCCAGTACTTC
TRBV21-1,.,TRBJ2-2,.,CASRRVTSSKGNTGELFF,TGTGCCAGCCGACGCGTGACTAGCAGTAAAGGTAACACCGGGGAGCTGTTTTTT
TRBV27,once,TRBJ1-2,.,CASYTAGGYGYTF,TGTGCCAGTTACACCGCCGGGGGCTATGGCTACACCTTC
TRBV7-2,.,TRBJ1-2,.,CASSLARSYGYTF,TGTGCCAGCAGCTTAGCTAGATCCTATGGCTACACCTTC
TRBV5-1,.,TRBJ2-1,.,CASSWTASYNEQFF,TGCGCCAGCAGCTGGACAGCTTCCTACAATGAGCAGTTCTTC
TRBV29-1,.,TRBJ2-3,.,CSAQRDTDTQYF,TGCAGCGCACAGAGAGACACAGATACGCAGTATTTT
TRBV7-2,.,TRBJ1-1,.,CASSPAIEGRTEAFF,TGTGCCAGCAGCCCTGCCATTGAGGGGAGGACTGAAGCTTTCTTT
TRBV5-1,few,TRBJ1-6,.,CASRGESGERSPLHF,TGCGCCAGCAGAGGGGAGTCGGGGGAAAGATCACCCCTCCACTTT
TRBV18,.,TRBJ1-1,TRBD1,CASSPGQDTEAFF,TGTGCCAGCTCACCGGGACAGGACACTGAAGCTTTCTTT
TRBV3-1/TRBV3-2,.,TRBJ2-2,TRBD1,CASSAGTGATGELFF,TGTGCCAGCAGCGCCGGGACAGGGGCCACCGGGGAGCTGTTTTTT
TRBV28,.,TRBJ1-3,.,CASSADSRNTIYF,TGTGCCAGCAGTGCGGACAGTAGAAACACCATATATTTT